Presented here are 20 T cell receptor beta chains from one specimen sequenced in a study of blood T cell repertoires in COVID-19. The data were produced by immunoSEQ multiplex PCR, yet TCRdb's version contains in-frame clones alone and is incomplete. This table holds over 100,000 clones, 75% to 90% found once. The sequencing sample was made of peripheral blood. These receptors all come from a man in his sixties with COVID-19, enrolled during active disease.

To note about this clone: In the same sample, other DNA sequences code for this CDR3. The chain uses TRBV5-1 and TRBJ1-1, with TRBD1 matching over 8 bases. CDR3 length: 14 residues. CDR1 and CDR2 from the germline V gene are SGHRS and YFSETQ. J gave up 2 bases and V 4 bases, and 4 bases lay outside the gene matches. The CDR3 nucleotides read TGCGCCAGCAGCCGTGGACAGGGAAACACTGAAGCTTTCTTT. Residues: CASSRGQGNTEAFF.

V gene TRBV12-5 combines with J gene TRBJ2-3; 8 nucleotides line up with TRBD1. The CDR3 consists of 16 residues. Trimming took 1 base from V and 0 from J; bases not matched to a gene: 3. Germline V gene sequence: CDR1 LGHNT, CDR2 FRNRAP. CDR3 region: CASGLARTGSTDTQYF. The CDR3, as DNA: TGTGCTAGTGGTTTGGCCCGGACAGGGAGCACAGATACGCAGTATTTT.

This chain links TRBV24-1 with TRBJ1-5; 8 positions match TRBD1. The V and J ends lost 4 bases and 3 bases, in that order; junction bases with no gene match: 7. CDR1 is KGHDR and CDR2 is SFDVKD in the germline V gene. The CDR3 contains 16 residues. CDR3 sequence (DNA): TGTGCCACCAGTGACCCTAACAGGGGGGACAATCAGCCCCAGCATTTT. Translation gives CATSDPNRGDNQPQHF.

This clone has more than one count but fewer than ten. The rearrangement joins TRBV15 to TRBJ1-4; D uncertain. The ends were cut back, 6 bases at V and 3 bases at J, with 20 bases in the middle. The CDR3 covers 17 residues. Germline CDR1 LNHNV, CDR2 YYDKDF (reference sequence). The CDR3 loop is CATRRDLRWRPNEKLFF. The CDR3 DNA reads TGTGCCACCAGACGAGATCTCCGATGGAGGCCTAATGAAAAACTGTTTTTT.

J is TRBJ1-6 and V is TRBV7-8, with unresolved D. CDR3 size: 15 residues. Trimming left V 0 bases short and J 9 bases short, with 12 bases between. Germline V gene lookup returns CDR1 SGHVS and CDR2 FQNEAQ. CDR3 DNA sequence: TGTGCCAGCAGCTTAGCGGAGGCCAGGAGTTCACCCCTCCACTTT. Translating it yields CASSLAEARSSPLHF.

The CDR3 DNA is TGTGCCAGCAGCTTAGATTCCGGGATCTATGGCTACACCTTC. Translated, it gives CASSLDSGIYGYTF. The chain is built from TRBV7-9 and TRBJ1-2; D gene ambiguous. Germline CDR1 is SEHNR and CDR2 is FQNEAQ (reference sequence). V shed 1 base and J shed 4 bases, with 10 bases lying between them. This CDR3 spans 14 amino acids.

The gene calls are TRBV9 and TRBJ2-7, with 12 bases that match TRBD2. With 2 bases clipped from V and 6 bases from J, the junction kept 6 bases outside the gene matches. Per the germline V gene, CDR1 is SGDLS and CDR2 is YYNGEE. The CDR3 runs to 15 residues. The DNA for the CDR3 is TGTGCCAGCAGCGTTTCTAGCGGGGGGGCCGGCGAGCAGTACTTC. Residues: CASSVSSGGAGEQYF.

The genes are TRBV7-2 and TRBJ2-5; D not certain. CDR3 length: 13 residues. Germline V gene data show CDR1 as SGHTA and CDR2 as FQGNSA. V shed 1 base and J shed 2 bases, with 5 bases lying between them. DNA for the CDR3: TGTGCCAGCAGCTTAGTGACACAAGAGACCCAGTACTTC. It specifies CASSLVTQETQYF.

V gene TRBV7-9 combines with J gene TRBJ2-7; 13 positions match TRBD2. V shed 6 bases and J 2 bases; nucleotides not matched to a gene: 13. CDR3 size: 18 residues. Germline CDR1 SEHNR, CDR2 FQNEAQ (reference sequence). CDR3 residues: CASSLRSGLAGRTYEQYF. The CDR3 DNA follows: TGTGCCAGCAGTCTCAGATCGGGACTAGCGGGGCGAACCTACGAGCAGTACTTC.

This rearrangement joins TRBV29-1 to TRBJ1-1; D not certain. CDR1 is SQVTM, CDR2 ANQGSEA, per germline. V was clipped by 7 bases and J by 1 base, with 13 bases between them. The CDR3 is 13 residues long. The CDR3: CSGSLSGNTEAFF. Written as DNA, the CDR3 is TGCAGCGGGAGTTTGTCCGGGAACACTGAAGCTTTCTTT.

The rearrangement links TRBV29-1 to TRBJ2-3; 11 nucleotides align to TRBD2. Germline CDR1 and CDR2: SQVTM and ANQGSEA. This CDR3 has 15 residues. V lost 7 bases, J lost 6 bases, and 12 bases stayed unmatched. The CDR3 sequence is CSAPMGSGGADTQYF. The CDR3, as DNA: TGCAGCGCCCCTATGGGTAGCGGGGGGGCCGATACGCAGTATTTT.

This rearrangement joins TRBV30 to TRBJ1-2; 11 bases agree with TRBD1. The CDR3 sequence is 15 residues long. The V segment lost 0 bases and the J segment 4 bases; nucleotides outside the gene matches: 4. Germline lookup yields CDR1 GTSNPN and CDR2 SVGIG (reference sequence). CDR3 in amino acids: CAWSVYGQGAYGYTF. The CDR3 DNA is TGTGCCTGGAGTGTCTACGGACAGGGGGCCTATGGCTACACCTTC.

V usage is TRBV9 and J usage is TRBJ1-6; TRBD1 aligns across 7 bases. Trimming cost V 3 bases and J 7 bases; bases outside gene matches: 10. Germline V gene lookup returns CDR1 SGDLS and CDR2 YYNGEE. The CDR3 has 16 amino acids. CDR3 sequence: CASSARGDSRNSPLHF. In DNA, the CDR3 is TGTGCCAGCAGCGCCAGGGGGGACAGCCGGAATTCACCCCTCCACTTT. Combining the CDR3 with reference TRBV9 and TRBJ1-6 gives the whole variable domain DSGVTQTPKHLITATGQRVTLRCSPRSGDLSVYWYQQSLDQGLQFLIQYYNGEERAKGNILERFSAQQFPDLHSELNLSSLELGDSALYFCASSARGDSRNSPLHFGNGTRLTVT.

This chain uses TRBV12-3 or TRBV12-4 with TRBJ1-5; D remains ambiguous. The CDR3 runs to 12 residues. V was shortened by 0 bases and J by 7 bases, with 4 bases between the two germline ends. Here the CDR3 DNA reads TGTGCCAGCAGTTTAGCGCTACAGCCCCAGCATTTT. This gives the protein CASSLALQPQHF.

The gene calls are TRBV11-2 and TRBJ2-5; no reliable D call. The CDR3 totals 13 residues. V lost 8 bases and J lost 5, with 15 bases in between. CDR1 and CDR2 (germline): SGHAT, FQNNGV. CDR3 nucleotide sequence: TGTGCCAGCGGCCGAGGCGTTCCGGAGACCCAGTACTTC. As protein: CASGRGVPETQYF.

In regard to this clone: As the CDR3 is not closed by the conserved phenylalanine or tryptophan, this likely results from a read error. The limits of the CDR3 on the DNA are not certain, so only TCRdb's listed CDR3 is given. The V gene is TRBV6-1, the J gene TRBJ1-2; the table's D call, TRBD1, has no DNA check behind it. CDR1 and CDR2 (germline): MNHNS, SASEGT. The CDR3 is 12 amino acids in total, end residues counted. The CDR3 reads CASSESWAGGVY.

The genes are TRBV5-1 and TRBJ1-1; the match to TRBD1 covers 9 bases. Germline-derived CDR1 and CDR2 are SGHRS and YFSETQ. With 4 bases clipped from V and 7 bases from J, the junction kept 8 bases outside the gene matches. The CDR3 is 14 residues long. The CDR3 bases are TGCGCCAGCAGCCTCGGACAGGGGCCAGGTGAAGCTTTCTTT. Its protein product is CASSLGQGPGEAFF.

There are a few counts of this clone. V is TRBV7-9 and J is TRBJ2-3; tentative D call: TRBD2 (5 bases). V lost 5 bases, J lost 4 bases, and 10 bases lay in between. Germline CDR1 reads SEHNR; CDR2 reads FQNEAQ (reference sequence). CDR3 length: 13 residues. This chain's CDR3 is CASSSQLADTQYF. The CDR3 DNA sequence: TGTGCCAGCAGCAGCCAACTAGCAGATACGCAGTATTTT.

The chain is built from TRBV5-1 and TRBJ2-3; a weak D match, TRBD1 (5 bases). Trimming left V 0 bases short and J 0 bases short, with 5 bases between. Germline V CDR1 and CDR2: SGHRS, YFSETQ. This CDR3 is built from 14 residues. CDR3 DNA sequence: TGCGCCAGCAGCTTGGAGGGGAGCACAGATACGCAGTATTTT. Translated: CASSLEGSTDTQYF. The full variable domain, in which reference TRBV5-1 and TRBJ2-3 provide the parts outside the CDR3, is KAGVTQTPRYLIKTRGQQVTLSCSPISGHRSVSWYQQTPGQGLQFLFEYFSETQRNKGNFPGRFSGRQFSNSRSEMNVSTLELGDSALYLCASSLEGSTDTQYFGPGTRLTVL.

The gene calls are TRBV28 and TRBJ1-1, with TRBD1 as a possible D gene (6 bases). V lost 5 bases, J lost 4 bases, and 20 bases lay in between. Germline CDR1 MDHEN, CDR2 SYDVKM. There are 16 residues in the CDR3. The CDR3 loop reads CASSPDRTWVATEAFF. CDR3 DNA: TGTGCCAGCAGTCCAGACAGGACGTGGGTCGCCACTGAAGCTTTCTTT.